These T cell receptor beta chains were read from a single sample in a study of blood T cells in healthy people across ages. TCRdb re-called the 5' RACE reads through MiXCR, storing one row per CDR3 protein. In the table there are 800,000 to 1,000,000 distinct CDR3 sequences, roughly 52% of which are singletons. Sequencing was carried out using blood. These receptors all come from a man aged 25-40 years in good health. Both conserved end residues are part of each CDR3. The D gene is left open where the match is weak. Clone size is stated in some rows and not others, as once, few, many or a class when expanded.

j_call,d_call,v_call,clone_size,cdr3_nt,cdr3_aa
TRBJ1-5,NA,TRBV12-3/TRBV12-4,few,TGTGCCAGCAGTTTGGTGGCGAAGAATCAGCCCCAGCATTTT,CASSLVAKNQPQHF
TRBJ2-1,TRBD1,TRBV5-1,NA,TGCGCCAGCAGCCCTCGACAGGGGGCAAGTGAGCAGTTCTTC,CASSPRQGASEQFF
TRBJ2-1,TRBD2,TRBV5-1,NA,TGCGCCAGCAGCTTGGGGAAGACTAGCGGGAGGTACAATGAGCAGTTCTTC,CASSLGKTSGRYNEQFF
TRBJ1-2,NA,TRBV7-9,NA,TGTGCCAGCAGCTTAGCCGGCGGGGAGGTCGACTATGGCTACACCTTC,CASSLAGGEVDYGYTF
TRBJ2-3,NA,TRBV7-2,NA,TGTGCCAGCAGCCAACTGGGATCGCGAGATACGCAGTATTTT,CASSQLGSRDTQYF
TRBJ2-3,TRBD1,TRBV5-1,NA,TGCGCCAGCAGCTTCGGACAGGGGGGAGCAGATACGCAGTATTTT,CASSFGQGGADTQYF
TRBJ2-1,TRBD2,TRBV5-1,few,TGCGCCAGCAGCGGCGAAGCCGGACAATCACGGGGGGGCTCCTACAATGAGCAGTTCTTC,CASSGEAGQSRGGSYNEQFF
TRBJ2-4,NA,TRBV6-2/TRBV6-3,NA,TGTGCCAGCAGTTATGTTGGCAGCCACAATGAGCAGTACTTC,CASSYVGSHNEQYF
TRBJ1-2,NA,TRBV12-3/TRBV12-4,many,TGTGCCAGCAGTTTCCCGAGGGGGAACTATGGCTACACCTTC,CASSFPRGNYGYTF
TRBJ1-4,TRBD1,TRBV2,few,TGTGCCAGCAGCCTCGGGACAGGGGGCCTCCCGGGAGCCGAAAAACTGTTTTTT,CASSLGTGGLPGAEKLFF
TRBJ1-1,NA,TRBV4-3,NA,TGCGCCAGCAGTCAAGATGTGGGGGCAGACACTGAAGCTTTCTTT,CASSQDVGADTEAFF
TRBJ2-4,TRBD1,TRBV10-2,many,TGCGCCAGCAGTGAGAAACAGGGGGGTCCAAGGGAGCAGTACTTC,CASSEKQGGPREQYF
TRBJ1-1,NA,TRBV20-1,NA,TGCAGTGCTAGACTCGGGGGAGGGAACACTGAAGCTTTCTTT,CSARLGGGNTEAFF
TRBJ1-5,NA,TRBV27,NA,TGTGCCGGCAGTTTATCCGGGAATCAGCCCCAGCATTTT,CAGSLSGNQPQHF
TRBJ2-1,NA,TRBV7-9,few,TGTGCCAGCAGCTTATCCGCTAGTCCCTACAATGAGCAGTTCTTC,CASSLSASPYNEQFF
TRBJ2-3,TRBD2,TRBV2,few,TGTGCCAGCCGCCTTAGCGGGAGCACAGATACGCAGTATTTT,CASRLSGSTDTQYF
TRBJ2-3,NA,TRBV25-1,NA,TGTGCCAGCAGTGAATATGGAGGTCACCAGTATTTT,CASSEYGGHQYF
TRBJ2-6,NA,TRBV5-1,many,TGCGCCAGCAGCTTGGGTTACGAACGGGTTAGTGGGGCCAACGTCCTGACTTTC,CASSLGYERVSGANVLTF
TRBJ2-3,NA,TRBV10-3,once,TGTGCCATCAGCCCGGGAGAGAAGACAGATACGCAGTATTTT,CAISPGEKTDTQYF
TRBJ1-2,NA,TRBV7-3,NA,TGTGCCAGCAGCTCTGGACTGCCGAACTATGGCTACACCTTC,CASSSGLPNYGYTF
TRBJ1-6,NA,TRBV24-1,NA,TGTGCCAGTCAATCAGCGGGGAATTCACCCCTCCACTTT,CASQSAGNSPLHF
TRBJ1-2,NA,TRBV6-5,NA,TGTGCCAGCAGTTACCGGCTCAGGGGAGATTACACCTTC,CASSYRLRGDYTF
TRBJ2-7,TRBD2,TRBV20-1,many,TGCAGTGCCACAAGCGGGGGTTCCTACGAGCAGTACTTC,CSATSGGSYEQYF
TRBJ2-7,TRBD2,TRBV6-2/TRBV6-3,NA,TGTGCCAGCAGTACCGTAGGGGGACTAGCGGGATCCGCCTTCTACGAGCAGTACTTC,CASSTVGGLAGSAFYEQYF
TRBJ2-3,NA,TRBV10-3,NA,TGTGCCATCAGTGGAGACCCAGAAGGGGATACGCAGTATTTT,CAISGDPEGDTQYF
TRBJ1-4,NA,TRBV7-2,many,TGTGCCAGCAGCTTAGTAGGAGAAAAACTGTTTTTT,CASSLVGEKLFF
TRBJ1-6,TRBD1,TRBV29-1,NA,TGCAGCGTTGCCGACAGGGAGAATTCACCCCTCCACTTT,CSVADRENSPLHF
TRBJ1-1,NA,TRBV29-1,NA,TGCAGCGTTGAAGGGGTCGGTCAGGGAGGAGCTTTCTTT,CSVEGVGQGGAFF
TRBJ1-2,TRBD1,TRBV28,NA,TGTGCCAGCAGTTCGGTGACAGGGAACTATGGCTACACCTTC,CASSSVTGNYGYTF
TRBJ2-2,NA,TRBV4-3,many,TGCGCCAGCAGCCAGGTCCGGGACACCGGGGAGCTGTTTTTT,CASSQVRDTGELFF
TRBJ1-2,NA,TRBV3-1,many,TGTGCCAGCAGCCAAGCCAGGAGCCCTAACTATGGCTACACCTTC,CASSQARSPNYGYTF
TRBJ2-7,TRBD1,TRBV6-5,few,TGTGCCAGCAGGCTAGGGGGCAGCTCCTACGAGCAGTACTTC,CASRLGGSSYEQYF
TRBJ2-1,NA,TRBV4-2,many,TGCGCCAGCAGCCAAGGCGGTTACAATGAGCAGTTCTTC,CASSQGGYNEQFF
TRBJ1-1,NA,TRBV27,NA,TGTGCCAGCAGGCTACTTCAGGGACTCCGGAACACTGAAGCTTTCTTT,CASRLLQGLRNTEAFF
TRBJ2-3,NA,TRBV24-1,few,TGTGCCACCAGTGACCCTAACCGAAGAGCCACAGATACGCAGTATTTT,CATSDPNRRATDTQYF
TRBJ1-2,NA,TRBV7-9,few,TGTGCCAGCAGCCTCAGGGAAAACTATGGCTACACCTTC,CASSLRENYGYTF
TRBJ1-2,NA,TRBV7-2,NA,TGTGCCAGCAGCTTCATATCCTCGTGGGGCTACACCTTC,CASSFISSWGYTF
TRBJ1-6,NA,TRBV9,NA,TGTGCCAGCAGCAATTGGGAGGGAGAAAATTCACCCCTCCACTTT,CASSNWEGENSPLHF
TRBJ1-5,NA,TRBV14,once,TGTGCCAGCAGCCAAGATGGGGACTGGGGGGCCAGCAATCAGCCCCAGCATTTT,CASSQDGDWGASNQPQHF
TRBJ1-6,NA,TRBV29-1,few,TGCAGCGTTGATTTAGGGGAGGGTAATAATTCACCCCTCCACTTT,CSVDLGEGNNSPLHF
TRBJ2-7,NA,TRBV7-2,NA,TGTGCCAGCAGGTCAGACTCAAGCAGGGGTAGCTGCGAGCAGTACTTC,CASRSDSSRGSCEQYF
TRBJ2-7,TRBD1,TRBV6-2/TRBV6-3,NA,TGTGCCAGCAGTTACTATGGACAGGGTACGTACGAGCAGTACTTC,CASSYYGQGTYEQYF
TRBJ2-7,NA,TRBV7-2,NA,TGTGCCAGCAGCTTAGTGGGGCCAGCCTACGAGCAGTACTTC,CASSLVGPAYEQYF
TRBJ2-5,NA,TRBV7-2,NA,TGTGCCAGCAGCTTAGTCTGGCTAGCCGGAGAGACCCAGTACTTC,CASSLVWLAGETQYF
TRBJ1-2,TRBD1,TRBV10-3,NA,TGTGCCATCAGTACACAGGGGATTGACTATGGCTACACCTTC,CAISTQGIDYGYTF
TRBJ2-6,TRBD1,TRBV20-1,few,TGCAGTGCTGGAGGGACAGGGAGCTCTGGGGCCAACGTCCTGACTTTC,CSAGGTGSSGANVLTF
TRBJ2-1,NA,TRBV7-9,NA,TGTGCCAGCAGCCCCGACGGGGGAAATGAGCAGTTCTTC,CASSPDGGNEQFF
TRBJ1-5,NA,TRBV20-1,NA,TGCAGTGCTAGCCCGACCCCCAATCAGCCCCAGCATTTT,CSASPTPNQPQHF
TRBJ2-1,TRBD2,TRBV6-1,NA,TGTACCAGCAGGGGGCTAGCGGGGGAGCTTAGGAGCTCCTACAATGAGCAGTTCTTC,CTSRGLAGELRSSYNEQFF
TRBJ2-1,NA,TRBV20-1,NA,TGCAGTGCTAGAGCCGCGCGTGTCGGAGAGACCCAGTTCTTC,CSARAARVGETQFF
TRBJ1-6,NA,TRBV20-1,NA,TGCAGTGCCCCTCGTTCAGGGGAAAATTCACCCCTCCACTTT,CSAPRSGENSPLHF
TRBJ2-3,TRBD1,TRBV28,many,TGTGCCAGCAATCTCGGGACAGCTTTTTCAGATACGCAGTATTTT,CASNLGTAFSDTQYF